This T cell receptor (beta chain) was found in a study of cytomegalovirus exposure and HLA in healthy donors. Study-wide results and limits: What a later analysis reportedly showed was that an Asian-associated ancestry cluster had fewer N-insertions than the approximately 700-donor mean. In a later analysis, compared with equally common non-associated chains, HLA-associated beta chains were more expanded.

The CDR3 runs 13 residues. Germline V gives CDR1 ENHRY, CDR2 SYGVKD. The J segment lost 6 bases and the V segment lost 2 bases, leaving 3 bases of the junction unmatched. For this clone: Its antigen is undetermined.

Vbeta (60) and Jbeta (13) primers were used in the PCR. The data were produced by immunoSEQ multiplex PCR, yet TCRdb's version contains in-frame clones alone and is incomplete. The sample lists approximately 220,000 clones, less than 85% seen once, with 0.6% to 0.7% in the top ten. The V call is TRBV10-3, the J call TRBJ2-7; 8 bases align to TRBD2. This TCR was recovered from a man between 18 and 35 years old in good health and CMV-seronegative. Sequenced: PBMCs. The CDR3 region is CAISEGLASEQYF. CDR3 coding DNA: TGTGCCATCAGTGAGGGACTAGCATCCGAGCAGTACTTC.